Following are 26 T cell receptor beta chains from one sample sequenced in a study of tumor and adjacent non-tumor tissue in lung cancer. TCRbeta libraries were built with three rounds of nested PCR, modified from ARM-PCR. TCRdb re-analysed the multiplex PCR reads in MiXCR, keeping a single row per CDR3 protein. Counted here are about 79,000 distinct CDR3 sequences, 72% occurring once; the ten biggest clones make up approximately 9%. This sample's RNA came from whole unsorted tissue. Material for sequencing was lung tumor tissue. The receptors shown here come from a woman between 40 and 50 years old with non-small cell lung cancer.

This clonotype was recorded only once. No conserved phenylalanine or tryptophan is present at the end of the CDR3, so a read error is the likely explanation. The chain recombines TRBV6-2 or TRBV6-3 with TRBJ2-3; weak D call: TRBD2 (5 bases). The length of the CDR3 is 15 residues. Trimming shortened V by 0 bases and J by 4 bases, and 11 bases separated the two germline ends. The germline gives CDR1 MNHEY, CDR2 SVGEGT. The CDR3 nucleotides are TGTGCCAGCAGTTACTCTGGGGTTAGCGCAGATACGCAGTATCTT. Translation: CASSYSGVSADTQYL.

Details on this clonotype: One base away lies a much larger clone, so this may be a sequencing read error. The chain has TRBV7-9 and TRBJ2-3; 8 nucleotides align to TRBD2. The germline V gene encodes CDR1 SEHNR and CDR2 FQNEAQ (reference sequence). The CDR3 is 14 residues long. The CDR3 spells CSSSLTGGLDTQYF. In DNA, the CDR3 is TGTTCCAGCAGCTTAACGGGGGGGTTGGATACGCAGTATTTT.

This chain connects TRBV27 to TRBJ1-2; 7 bases map to TRBD1. The CDR3 sequence is 13 residues long. The V gene end was trimmed by 2 bases and the J gene end by 8 bases; junction bases not matched to a gene: 5. In germline, CDR1 is MNHEY, CDR2 SMNVEV (reference sequence). The CDR3 sequence is CASSLLQGTGYTF. The CDR3 DNA follows: TGTGCCAGCAGTTTACTACAGGGGACCGGCTACACCTTC.

This chain uses TRBV12-3 or TRBV12-4 with TRBJ2-1; D may be TRBD1 (5 bases). Between the trimmed V and J ends, which lost 6 bases and 4 bases, there was a span of 19 bases. The CDR3 runs 16 residues. This chain's CDR3 is CASSHSISHRYNEQFF. CDR3 DNA sequence: TGTGCCAGCAGCCATTCCATCTCCCACAGGTACAATGAGCAGTTCTTC.

On this clonotype itself: A much larger clone sits a single nucleotide away, making a read error possible. The chain joins TRBV30 to TRBJ2-1; unclear D gene. Looked up from germline, CDR1 is GTSNPN and CDR2 is SVGIG (reference sequence). V gave up 5 bases and J gave up 0 bases, with 11 bases separating them. This CDR3 comprises 14 residues. CDR3 amino acids: CAWLPGNSYNEQFF. The CDR3 region has the DNA TGTGCCTGGCTCCCTGGGAACTCCTACAATGAGCAGTTCTTC.

Points on this clonotype: The junction and the germline gene differ at one end; a read error may be behind it. The genes are TRBV4-1 and TRBJ2-7; D gene uncertain. The CDR3 is made up of 13 amino acids. Germline V CDR1 and CDR2: MGHRA, YSYEKL. CDR3 protein: CASSQVAAYEQYF. For the CDR3, the DNA is TGTGCCAGCAGCCAAGTGGCCGCCTACGAGCAGTACTTC.

As regards this clonotype: One end of the junction varies from germline; a read error may be responsible. This sequence joins TRBV5-6 and TRBJ2-3; 8 nucleotides align to TRBD2. The CDR3 is 16 residues long. From germline, CDR1 is SGHDT and CDR2 YYEEEE. The CDR3 sequence is CASSMGAGVERDMQYF. Here the CDR3 DNA reads TGTGCCAGCAGCATGGGAGCGGGAGTTGAGAGAGATATGCAGTATTTT.

Note on this clonotype: A much bigger clone sits one base away, suggesting this may be a read error. The gene calls are TRBV13 and TRBJ1-5, with a tentative D call TRBD1 (5 bases). The CDR3 is 14 residues long. CDR1 is PRHDT and CDR2 is FYEKMQ in the germline V gene (reference sequence). DNA of the CDR3: TGTGCCAGCAGCTTAGGGGGGCTTGGTCAGACCCAGCATTTT. It is translated as CASSLGGLGQTQHF.

Of note for this clonotype: The conserved final phenylalanine or tryptophan is absent from the CDR3, which likely points to a read error. The V and J genes are TRBV4-1 and TRBJ2-7, with D perhaps given as TRBD1 or TRBD2 (6 bases each). This CDR3 is 15 amino acids long. Per germline, CDR1 MGHRA and CDR2 YSYEKL. The CDR3 DNA is TGCGCCAGCATCCAATCACGGGGGCCATCCTACGAGCAGTACATC. Translated: CASIQSRGPSYEQYI.

A few counts support this clonotype. In nucleotides, the CDR3 is TGCAGCACCAGGACAGGGTGTGATAATTCACCCCTCCACTTT. Translating gives CSTRTGCDNSPLHF. The rearrangement joins TRBV29-1 to TRBJ1-6; 8 bases fit TRBD1. Trimming at V came to 8 bases and at J to 5 bases, leaving 8 bases not matched to a gene. This CDR3 has 14 residues. Germline assignment: CDR1 SQVTM and CDR2 ANQGSEA.

This clonotype was recorded at least ten times. The V gene is TRBV7-9, the J gene TRBJ2-1; D is uncertain. Trimming removed 2 bases at V and 5 bases at J, with 10 bases between. CDR3 length: 14 residues. CDR1 and CDR2 from the germline V gene are SEHNR and FQNEAQ (reference sequence). The DNA of the CDR3 is TGTGCCAGCAGCTTAAATGGGTTCAACAATGAGCAGTTCTTC. Translating it yields CASSLNGFNNEQFF.

CDR3 sequence (DNA): TGCGCCAGCAGCTCAACTCCGGGGCCAAAGGAGACCCAGTACTTC. Amino acids: CASSSTPGPKETQYF. The chain has TRBV5-1 and TRBJ2-5; D is perhaps TRBD1 or TRBD2 (5 bases each). The CDR3 runs to 15 residues. Germline V gives CDR1 SGHRS, CDR2 YFSETQ. The germline V and J ends were trimmed by 3 bases and 5 bases, with 17 bases remaining between them.

In the case of this clonotype: The junction departs from germline at one end; a sequencing error may be responsible. CDR3 sequence reads: CSVPGAGTYNEQCF. CDR3 nucleotide sequence: TGCAGCGTACCGGGAGCGGGAACCTACAATGAGCAGTGCTTC. V is TRBV29-1 and J is TRBJ2-1; 7 bases are shared with TRBD2. The CDR3 spans 14 residues. Germline lookup yields CDR1 SQVTM and CDR2 ANQGSEA.

Worth noting for this clonotype: Germline is not matched at one junction end, which may reflect a read error. This chain links TRBV11-3 with TRBJ2-1, with D uncertain. There are 14 residues in the CDR3. Germline CDR1 is SGHNT and CDR2 is YENEEA. The CDR3 protein is CASSEDGFYNKQLF. CDR3 nucleotide sequence: TGTGCGAGCAGCGAAGACGGGTTCTACAATAAGCAGTTATTC. Supplemented by reference TRBV11-3 and TRBJ2-1, the full variable domain reads EAGVVQSPRYKIIEKKQPVAFWCNPISGHNTLYWYLQNLGQGPELLIRYENEEAVDDSQLPKDRFSAERLKGVDSTLKIQPAELGDSAVYLCASSEDGFYNKQLFGPGTRLTVL.

This clonotype was picked up many times. This rearrangement joins TRBV5-5 to TRBJ2-1, with D tentatively TRBD2 (7 bases). The CDR3 is made up of 14 amino acids. V shed 5 bases and J shed 6 bases, with 15 bases lying between them. The germline V gene encodes CDR1 SGHKS and CDR2 YYEKEE (reference sequence). In DNA, the CDR3 is TGTGCCAGCAGTCTGGGAGGGGGGGTCAATGAGCAGTTCTTC. Its translation is CASSLGGGVNEQFF.

In its sample, this clonotype was seen once. Given a much more abundant clone one base away, this may be a read error. The chain employs TRBV7-9 and TRBJ2-6, with no clear D. Between the trimmed V and J ends, which lost 3 bases and 3 bases, there was a span of 12 bases. This CDR3 is built from 16 residues. Germline V gene lookup returns CDR1 SEHNR and CDR2 FQNEAQ (reference sequence). For the CDR3, the DNA is TGTGCCAGCAGCTTTTTGAGGTCCTATGGGGCCAACGTCCTGACTTTC. This gives the protein CASSFLRSYGANVLTF.

A word on this clonotype: The CDR3 does not close with the conserved phenylalanine or tryptophan, likely indicating a read error. V gene TRBV29-1 combines with J gene TRBJ2-1; 10 bases agree with TRBD2. V lost 6 bases to trimming and J lost 13 bases; unmatched junction nucleotides: 24. Germline V gene lookup returns CDR1 SQVTM and CDR2 ANQGSEA. This CDR3 contains 17 residues. In nucleotides, the CDR3 is TGCAGCGTGGGAGGGGAAGCGGGAGGGCCCGTCGGCAATGTACAGTTCCTC. Protein sequence: CSVGGEAGGPVGNVQFL.

The count of this clonotype is one. It may be a read error: a sequence one base away is much more abundant. No conserved phenylalanine or tryptophan ends this CDR3, so it is likely a read error. The rearrangement links TRBV19 to TRBJ2-2; D is undetermined. The germline V and J ends were trimmed by 7 bases and 4 bases, with 10 bases remaining between them. Germline loops: CDR1 LNHDA, CDR2 SQIVND (reference sequence). The CDR3 extends over 13 amino acids. This CDR3 is CASTEQFTGELFL. The CDR3 nucleotides are TGTGCCAGTACCGAACAGTTCACCGGGGAGCTGTTTTTG.

In regard to this clonotype: The CDR3 does not end in the conserved phenylalanine or tryptophan, so this is likely a read error. It is unclear where the CDR3 begins or ends on the DNA, so no DNA is shown, and the CDR3 is as TCRdb lists it. The rearrangement uses TRBV29-1 and TRBJ2-1. The CDR3 numbers 11 amino acids, ends counted. CDR1 and CDR2 from the germline V gene are SQVTM and ANQGSEA. CDR3 region: CSVPTDTEQFL.

The V and J genes are TRBV6-5 and TRBJ1-2; D perhaps matches TRBD1 (5 bases). The CDR3 totals 15 residues. The V end was cut by 0 bases, the J end by 10 bases, with 18 bases between. CDR1 MNHEY and CDR2 SVGAGI come from the germline V gene. CDR3 amino acids: CASSYSGEGRSVYTF. The CDR3 bases are TGTGCCAGCAGTTACTCGGGGGAGGGTAGATCGGTCTACACCTTC.

V gene TRBV6-1 combines with J gene TRBJ2-5; the D gene is possibly TRBD1 (5 bases). The CDR3 sequence is 14 residues long. CDR1 MNHNS and CDR2 SASEGT come from the germline V gene. The CDR3, as DNA: TGTGACAGGAGTGAAGGGTCCTACCAAGAGACCCAGTACTTC. Its protein product is CDRSEGSYQETQYF.

This clonotype was observed at least ten times. V is TRBV6-2 or TRBV6-3 and J is TRBJ1-1; no firm D call. V was shortened by 8 bases and J by 2 bases, with 15 bases between the two germline ends. Germline V CDR1 and CDR2: MNHEY, SVGEGT. The CDR3 length is 14 residues. The CDR3 nucleotides read TGTGCCAGCCCCCCGGGTGGGCTCAACACTGAAGCTTTCTTT. It yields the protein CASPPGGLNTEAFF.

This clonotype was found a few times. This may be a read error, as it is one base from a much larger clone. V is TRBV29-1 and J is TRBJ1-1; D remains ambiguous. The CDR3 is 14 amino acids. Trimming stripped 7 bases from V and 1 base from J, with 16 bases between. Looked up from germline, CDR1 is SQVTM and CDR2 is ANQGSEA. The CDR3 loop reads CSAERVGPNTEAFF. The CDR3 DNA reads TGCAGCGCTGAGAGGGTTGGCCCGAACACTGAAGCTTTCTTT.

This clonotype was counted only a few times. J is TRBJ2-5 and V is TRBV5-1; 11 bases agree with TRBD2. The germline CDR1 and CDR2 sequences are SGHRS and YFSETQ. V shed 2 bases and J 4 bases; nucleotides not matched to a gene: 1. CDR3 length: 14 residues. This chain's CDR3 is CASSFLAGGETQYF. CDR3 in DNA: TGCGCCAGCAGCTTTCTAGCGGGGGGAGAGACCCAGTACTTC.

Of note for this clonotype: This may be a read error, as it is one base from a much larger clone. The rearrangement joins TRBV30 to TRBJ1-5, with a possible D match to TRBD1 (6 bases). Trimming cost V 5 bases and J 6 bases, with 20 bases left between them. Germline assignment: CDR1 GTSNPN and CDR2 SVGIG (reference sequence). The CDR3 is made up of 15 amino acids. CDR3 loop: CAWEEQGAYIQPQHF. The CDR3 DNA reads TGTGCCTGGGAGGAACAGGGTGCGTACATTCAGCCCCAGCATTTT.

This clonotype showed up just once. One end of the junction is discordant with germline, which a read error may explain. The chain combines TRBV11-2 with TRBJ2-6, with D hard to call. Germline CDR1 is SGHAT and CDR2 is FQNNGV. The length of the CDR3 is 17 residues. The CDR3 sequence: CASSPNFNGSGTNVLTF. The CDR3 region has the DNA TGTGCCAGCAGCCCGAACTTTAATGGCTCTGGGACCAACGTCCTGACTTTC.